Below are 25 T cell receptor beta chains sequenced from a single sample in a study of CD8+CD57+ T cells in acquired aplastic anemia. CDR3 and TCR beta VDJ profiling relied on a genomic DNA template. TCRdb re-analysed the reads in MiXCR, keeping a single row per CDR3 protein. Here the sample spans 150,000 to 200,000 distinct CDR3 sequences, over 40% being singletons. In patients chosen for sequencing, flow cytometry had shown CD8+CD57+ cell expansion. What was sequenced was sorted CD4+, CD8+, or CD8+CD57+ T cells (not recorded which) from PBMCs. The receptor source for this set is a human donor with aplastic anemia.

This clonotype was recorded many times. The V and J genes are TRBV19 and TRBJ2-3; D perhaps matches TRBD1 (5 bases). V dropped 6 bases and J dropped 2 bases, with 12 bases sitting between them. Germline V lookup: CDR1 LNHDA, CDR2 SQIVND (reference sequence). The CDR3 has 14 residues. The DNA of the CDR3 is TGTGCCAGTAGACCGTGGGGCCCCACAGATACGCAGTATTTT. Amino acids: CASRPWGPTDTQYF.

The CDR3 loop is CASSENTWEAGEGYTF. The CDR3 bases are TGTGCCAGCAGTGAAAACACTTGGGAGGCAGGGGAAGGCTACACCTTC. The chain uses TRBV2 and TRBJ1-2, with TRBD1 as a possible D gene (6 bases). V lost 2 bases and J lost 8, with 21 bases in between. The CDR3 length is 16 residues. The germline CDR1 and CDR2 sequences are SNHLY and FYNNEI.

This clonotype was observed a single time. In this CDR3 the conserved last residue, phenylalanine or tryptophan, is missing, so a read error is likely. Because the CDR3's place on the DNA is in doubt, the DNA is left out and the CDR3 is given as listed by TCRdb. The J gene is TRBJ1-6, the V gene TRBV19. The CDR3 comprises 11 residues, both ends counted. Germline V gene data show CDR1 as LNHDA and CDR2 as SQIVND (reference sequence). The CDR3 here is CASSVGEYPNY.

Notes on this clonotype: A read error is possible here, since a much larger clone lies one base away. The rearrangement joins TRBV12-3 or TRBV12-4 to TRBJ1-5; D gene uncertain. The CDR3 is made up of 14 amino acids. The V gene lost 6 bases and the J gene lost 6 bases, with 15 bases spanning the gap. The CDR3 protein is CASSLGREGQPQHF. CDR3 nucleotides: TGTGCCAGCAGCCTCGGGAGGGAGGGTCAGCCCCAGCATTTT.

This clonotype appeared a few times. The chain has TRBV10-3 and TRBJ1-2, with TRBD1 matching 9 bases. From germline, CDR1 is ENHRY and CDR2 SYGVKD. This CDR3 is built from 14 residues. J lost 4 bases, V lost 11 bases, and 11 bases had no gene match. CDR3 nucleotides: TGTGCCTCCAGTCCCGGGACAGGGTTCTATGGCTACACCTTC. It yields the protein CASSPGTGFYGYTF.

The chain employs TRBV19 and TRBJ2-1, with unresolved D. Between the trimmed V and J ends, which lost 4 bases and 8 bases, there was a span of 9 bases. This CDR3 comprises 12 residues. CDR1 and CDR2 (germline): LNHDA, SQIVND (reference sequence). The DNA for the CDR3 is TGTGCCAGTAGTAAACGTGGGGATGAGCAGTTCTTC. Protein: CASSKRGDEQFF.

The rearrangement joins TRBV19 to TRBJ2-3, with unresolved D. Trimming removed 1 base from V and 9 bases from J, with 5 bases in between. CDR1 LNHDA and CDR2 SQIVND come from the germline V gene (reference sequence). The CDR3 loop spans 11 amino acids. The CDR3 is CASSIGPTQYF. The CDR3 DNA follows: TGTGCCAGTAGTATAGGACCCACGCAGTATTTT.

The V and J genes are TRBV25-1 and TRBJ1-1; TRBD1 aligns across 9 bases. The CDR3 covers 12 residues. J gave up 12 bases and V 6 bases, and 8 bases lay outside the gene matches. Germline V lookup: CDR1 MGHDK, CDR2 SYGVNS. CDR3 sequence reads: CASSTGQGRTFF. As DNA, the CDR3 is TGTGCCAGCAGCACCGGACAGGGGAGAACTTTCTTT.

This sequence joins TRBV25-1 and TRBJ1-2; a possible D gene is TRBD1 (6 bases). V dropped 1 base and J dropped 5 bases, with 14 bases sitting between them. The CDR3 has 15 amino acids. Per the germline V gene, CDR1 is MGHDK and CDR2 is SYGVNS. CDR3 nucleotide sequence: TGTGCCAGCAGTGAATGGGACAACTACTTATATGGCTACACCTTC. Protein product: CASSEWDNYLYGYTF.

This clonotype was counted ten times or more. V is TRBV19 and J is TRBJ2-2; a weak D match, TRBD2 (6 bases). Germline V gene data show CDR1 as LNHDA and CDR2 as SQIVND (reference sequence). V was cut by 7 bases and J by 6 bases, with 9 bases left in between. The CDR3 consists of 12 residues. CDR3 nucleotide sequence: TGTGCCAGTAATTCGGGGGCCGGGGAGCTGTTTTTT. Protein: CASNSGAGELFF.

This clonotype is labeled as medium-sized. The rearrangement links TRBV29-1 to TRBJ1-6; 10 bases match TRBD1. After removal of 4 bases from V and 6 bases from J, the junction contained 0 bases not matched to a gene. From germline, CDR1 is SQVTM and CDR2 ANQGSEA. CDR3 size: 13 residues. The CDR3 region is CSVGTGGNSPLHF. The CDR3 DNA reads TGCAGCGTTGGGACAGGGGGTAATTCACCCCTCCACTTT.

This sequence joins TRBV19 and TRBJ1-1, with no clear D. Germline CDR1 reads LNHDA; CDR2 reads SQIVND (reference sequence). Deletions cut 8 bases from V and 4 bases from J, with 17 bases between. This CDR3 spans 14 amino acids. The CDR3 is CASHSEGLGTEAFF. The CDR3 nucleotides read TGTGCCAGTCATAGCGAAGGCTTGGGCACTGAAGCTTTCTTT.

The chain is built from TRBV7-6 and TRBJ2-5; D uncertain. Germline CDR1 is SGHVS and CDR2 is FNYEAQ. The CDR3 consists of 13 residues. The ends were cut back, 3 bases at V and 7 bases at J, with 12 bases in the middle. As DNA, the CDR3 is TGTGCCAGCAGCTTCCTATCACGGGTGACCCAGTACTTC. This sequence encodes CASSFLSRVTQYF.

This clonotype was counted at least ten times. The rearrangement joins TRBV20-1 to TRBJ2-1; possibly TRBD2 for D (6 bases). Germline CDR1 DFQATT, CDR2 SNEGSKA (reference sequence). This CDR3 has 15 residues. V lost 3 bases and J 5 bases, leaving 17 bases between the germline ends. This CDR3 is CSARKAGGDNNEQFF. In DNA form, the CDR3 reads TGCAGTGCTAGGAAAGCGGGTGGGGATAACAATGAGCAGTTCTTC.

This chain links TRBV19 with TRBJ1-6, with D maybe TRBD1 (5 bases). This CDR3 spans 15 amino acids. V was cut by 3 bases and J by 9 bases, with 15 bases left in between. Looked up from germline, CDR1 is LNHDA and CDR2 is SQIVND (reference sequence). CDR3 coding DNA: TGTGCCAGTAGTATCAGGGAGGAGGGTGCTTCACCCCTCCACTTT. It specifies CASSIREEGASPLHF. The entire variable domain, with the rest obtained from reference TRBV19 and TRBJ1-6, is as follows: DGGITQSPKYLFRKEGQNVTLSCEQNLNHDAMYWYRQDPGQGLRLIYYSQIVNDFQKGDIAEGYSVSREKKESFPLTVTSAQKNPTAFYLCASSIREEGASPLHFGNGTRLTVT.

V and J are TRBV3-1 and TRBJ2-7, with 10 bases lining up with TRBD2. CDR1 is LGHDT and CDR2 is YNNKEL in the germline V gene (reference sequence). The ends lost 6 bases at V and 3 bases at J; junction bases unmatched: 8. The CDR3 sequence is 15 residues long. CDR3 DNA: TGTGCCAGCAGTGAGGGGGTAGCGGGGGGCTACGAGCAGTACTTC. This encodes CASSEGVAGGYEQYF.

The chain has TRBV13 and TRBJ2-1, with TRBD2 identical over 8 bases. CDR1 and CDR2 from the germline V gene are PRHDT and FYEKMQ (reference sequence). V lost 6 bases to trimming and J lost 4 bases; unmatched junction nucleotides: 8. CDR3 length equals 15 residues. In DNA form, the CDR3 reads TGTGCCAGCAGGCTACGCGGGGGGCCTTACAATGAGCAGTTCTTC. This codes for CASRLRGGPYNEQFF. The full variable domain, completed using reference TRBV13 and TRBJ2-1, is AAGVIQSPRHLIKEKRETATLKCYPIPRHDTVYWYQQGPGQDPQFLISFYEKMQSDKGSIPDRFSAQQFSDYHSELNMSSLELGDSALYFCASRLRGGPYNEQFFGPGTRLTVL.

This clonotype was counted ten times or more. The chain links TRBV4-3 to TRBJ2-1; TRBD2 matches 13 bases. Germline V CDR1 and CDR2: LGHNA, YSLEER. The junction had 4 bases not matched to a gene; V was cut back by 0 bases and J by 11 bases. This CDR3 comprises 15 residues. The CDR3 sequence: CASSQDRLAGGKQFF. CDR3 coding DNA: TGCGCCAGCAGCCAAGATAGACTAGCGGGAGGCAAGCAGTTCTTC.

In the case of this clonotype: The final CDR3 position lacks the conserved phenylalanine or tryptophan, pointing to a likely read error. The chain employs TRBV28 and TRBJ1-2; D remains unclear. The CDR3 runs to 13 residues. The V and J ends lost 4 bases and 4 bases respectively, with 10 bases between them. Germline assignment: CDR1 MDHEN and CDR2 SYDVKM. CDR3 DNA sequence: TGTGCCAGCAGTTCCCGGGGTGGCTATGGCTACACCCTC. Its translation is CASSSRGGYGYTL.

The chain has TRBV10-3 and TRBJ2-7, with 7 bases aligning to TRBD2. Germline V gene sequence: CDR1 ENHRY, CDR2 SYGVKD. The CDR3 spans 14 residues. V shed 10 bases, J shed 7 bases, and the junction held 16 bases outside the gene matches. In nucleotides, the CDR3 is TGTGCCACCTTCGCGAGCGGGAACATCGGTGAGCAGTACTTC. It translates to CATFASGNIGEQYF.

This clonotype appeared once. The chain couples TRBV2 to TRBJ2-7, with 7 bases aligning to TRBD1. Germline CDR1 and CDR2: SNHLY and FYNNEI. After removal of 5 bases from V and 3 bases from J, the junction contained 4 bases not matched to a gene. The CDR3 loop spans 13 amino acids. CDR3 residues: CASSLGQIYEQYF. The CDR3 bases are TGTGCCAGCAGTTTGGGACAGATCTACGAGCAGTACTTC. Full variable domain (missing parts from reference TRBV2 and TRBJ2-7): EPEVTQTPSHQVTQMGQEVILRCVPISNHLYFYWYRQILGQKVEFLVSFYNNEISEKSEIFDDQFSVERPDGSNFTLKIRSTKLEDSAMYFCASSLGQIYEQYFGPGTRLTVT.

This clonotype was counted many times. The J gene is TRBJ2-7, the V gene TRBV6-1; 10 bases align to TRBD2. CDR1 and CDR2 from the germline V gene are MNHNS and SASEGT. Trimming removed 8 bases from V and 7 bases from J; junction bases left unmatched: 11. The CDR3 has 14 residues. The CDR3 protein is CASSRAGGDGEQYF. The CDR3, as DNA: TGTGCCAGCTCTCGAGCGGGGGGGGACGGGGAGCAGTACTTC.

The chain links TRBV19 to TRBJ2-6, with D maybe TRBD1 (6 bases). CDR1 and CDR2 (germline): LNHDA, SQIVND (reference sequence). V was pared by 9 bases and J by 3 bases, with 12 bases between. The CDR3 consists of 14 residues. DNA of the CDR3: TGTGCCAGCAGCGTAGGGGGTGGGGCCAACGTCCTGACTTTC. This codes for CASSVGGGANVLTF.

This clonotype was seen only once. Compared with germline, one end of the junction differs, possibly owing to a read error. This chain uses TRBV6-5 with TRBJ1-4; a weak D match, TRBD1 (5 bases). Germline CDR1 MNHEY, CDR2 SVGAGI. The CDR3 is made up of 15 amino acids. CDR3: CASSYSGDANEKPFF. The CDR3 DNA is TGTGCCAGCAGTTACTCGGGGGACGCCAATGAAAAACCGTTTTTT.

This clonotype was seen many times. The chain combines TRBV12-3 or TRBV12-4 with TRBJ2-1; 7 bases agree with TRBD2. CDR3 length equals 14 residues. With 7 bases clipped from V and 5 bases from J, the junction kept 8 bases outside the gene matches. The chain's CDR3 is CASTTGTTHNEQFF. In DNA, the CDR3 is TGTGCCAGCACCACCGGGACTACCCACAATGAGCAGTTCTTC.